The clone carrying this T cell receptor beta chain was seen a single time. These data come from a study of cytotoxic CD8 clonotypes in ibrutinib-treated CLL. Study-level information: The sample average was approximately 250,000 productive templates and 85,000 to 100,000 productive rearrangements.

The CDR3 extends over 14 amino acids. Trimming removed 4 bases from V and 1 base from J; junction bases left unmatched: 2. Germline loops: CDR1 ENHRY, CDR2 SYGVKD. Generated by immunoSEQ multiplex PCR, the TCRdb table keeps only in-frame clones and is missing some. The sample lists about 85,000 clones, 70% to 80% occurring once. This sequence originates from a human donor with chronic lymphocytic leukemia. Source: PBMCs, taken after 12 months of ibrutinib treatment. The genes are TRBV10-3 and TRBJ2-7, with 9 bases aligning to TRBD1. The CDR3 region is CAISGGTGSYEQYF. Here the CDR3 DNA reads TGTGCCATCAGTGGAGGGACAGGGTCCTACGAGCAGTACTTC.